This T cell receptor beta chain is drawn from a study of cytomegalovirus exposure and HLA in healthy donors. Study at large: Findings of an earlier analysis included about 100 million unique TCR beta sequences from roughly 200 million T cells.

This cohort consisted of healthy bone marrow donors. The PCR employed 60 Vbeta primers together with 13 Jbeta primers. Clones were read by immunoSEQ multiplex PCR, and TCRdb kept only the in-frame ones, dropping some. The sample contains roughly 120,000 clones, around 86% of which appear only once. The CDR3 contains 16 residues. The V gene end was trimmed by 5 bases and the J gene end by 3 bases; junction bases not matched to a gene: 9. Per the germline V gene, CDR1 is SNHLY and CDR2 is FYNNEI. The source material was PBMCs. The TCR comes from a woman in her 30s in good health and CMV-seronegative. The chain has TRBV2 and TRBJ2-7; TRBD2 aligns across 11 bases. CDR3 nucleotides: TGTGCCAGCAGTTTGGGACTAGCGGAAGGATTCTACGAGCAGTACTTC. Amino acid sequence: CASSLGLAEGFYEQYF.